This T cell receptor (beta chain) was found in a study of cytomegalovirus exposure and HLA in healthy donors. CDR1 and CDR2 (germline): LGHNT, FRNRAP. This CDR3 region has 14 residues. The V gene end was trimmed by 6 bases and the J gene end by 1 base; junction bases not matched to a gene: 4. PCR primers comprised 60 Vbeta and 13 Jbeta primers. Sequenced by immunoSEQ multiplex PCR; TCRdb stores in-frame clones only, minus some. The sample includes around 130,000 clones, about 81% of them seen just once. Sequenced material: PBMCs. This clonotype was sampled from a man in his forties or fifties in good health and CMV-seronegative. J is TRBJ2-3 and V is TRBV12-5; 7 bases fit TRBD2. This CDR3 reads CASGREIGTDTQYF. The CDR3 nucleotides read TGTGCTAGTGGGCGGGAGATAGGCACAGATACGCAGTATTTT.